This T cell receptor (beta chain) was identified in a study of T cell responses to AZD1222 COVID-19 vaccine. On the study more broadly: Second doses were pooled across both intervals (about 4 or about 12 weeks). The study's findings and limits: The donor cohort was predominantly white British with a female majority, and clonal diversity may have been underestimated.

The table came from immunoSEQ multiplex PCR; TCRdb's copy has only in-frame clones and leaves some out. The sample comprises roughly 120,000 clones, 87% of which are singletons, and 2.5% to 3.5% rests with the top ten. For this clone: What it recognizes is unknown.

The CDR3 totals 15 residues. Looked up from germline, CDR1 is SGHDT and CDR2 is YYEEEE. Trimming took 4 bases from V and 10 from J, leaving 18 bases between them. The TCR was taken from an adult in good health. This material consisted of peripheral blood, taken on day 0 of AZD1222 vaccination. The chain links TRBV5-6 to TRBJ1-6, with D perhaps TRBD1 (6 bases). CDR3 region: CASSPQTGSRSPLHF. CDR3 in DNA: TGTGCCAGCAGCCCCCAAACAGGGAGTCGCTCACCCCTCCACTTT.